The T cell receptor (beta chain) described here comes from a study of human T cells and chemical hapten exposure (dated by TCRdb to about 2021). For context, the study as a whole: For sensitization, 2% DPC in acetone was applied to an approximately 2 cm by approximately 2 cm area of upper inner arm skin. Weekly therapeutic DPC doses were additionally applied to the scalp of patients throughout the approximately 25-week study period. Patch tests used Finn chambers with 0.01% DPC on the upper back, scored after 6 days by International Contact Dermatitis Research Group standards. The patient cohort, mostly female, included alopecia areata with under or over 50% scalp involvement, alopecia totalis and alopecia universalis. Libraries were pooled for sequencing, and variation in per-sample TCR yields was attributed mainly to small differences in library volumes within the pool. In alopecia patients, the study followed how the peripheral blood TCR repertoire changed in vivo over primary and secondary sensitization to diphenylcyclopropenone (DPC), a hapten. Blood samples were taken from patients before sensitization (week 0) and then at 2, 6 and about 24 weeks after DPC sensitization. About 27 alopecia patients gave blood for TCR sequencing at one to four time points (pre-sensitization, 2, 6 and 24 weeks). What the authors observed across the whole study: All patients had alopecia, a presumed autoimmune disease, so their immune response might differ from that of healthy individuals. After repeated subsampling, the strength of the expansion versus patch-test correlation and the threshold at which it became significant changed. DPC sensitization did not change the number of TCRs with a frequency above 1 in 1000, and there was no evidence of changes in global repertoire structure. Expanded TCRs formed significantly more large CDR3 similarity clusters than pre-sensitization or healthy control sets, consistent with antigen-driven responses. Patch test score correlated positively with the number of PT1 expanded TCRs, reaching significance at thresholds 8, 16 and 32 but not at 4.

Library preparation used RACE. The reads were generated on a NextSeq 500. Library preparation attached unique molecular identifiers to individual cDNA molecules for quantitative, reproducible TCR counting. For every blood RNA sample, sequencing covered both the TCR alpha and TCR beta chains. The authors processed their data as follows. A median of about 87,000 TCRs per sample was observed, with a range of about 20,000 to 750,000. V, J and CDR3 annotation of the TCR reads was carried out using the Decombinator software suite. To make PS versus PT1 abundance plots, every sample was subsampled to the same number of TCRs (28,000). TCRs were defined as expanded if absent before sensitization and observed at least eight times at the 2-week time point. Using fastp at Q25 and MiXCR, TCRdb reprocessed the public reads and kept productive beta chains. Entries that share a CDR3 protein sequence are merged under the most common genes and DNA. The V and J calls, along with clone size, are taken from TCRdb and not from the paper's own processing. This sample comprises about 300,000 distinct CDR3 sequences, around 5.5% of them detected only once. The ten largest account for under 9.5% of the sample.

Taken with the paper, the label for time point translates to: pre-sensitization, week 0. The treatment or condition tag for this specimen amounts to: therapeutic diphenylcyclopropenone sensitization with weekly scalp DPC. At every patch-test visit, the blood draw took place before the patch test was put on. Patients were considered eligible if aged 18 to 70, diagnosed with alopecia and deemed suitable for DPC therapy, and patients were excluded if pregnant. Total RNA was extracted from unfractionated whole blood collected in Tempus Blood RNA tubes. As encoded in the germline V gene, CDR1 is SNHLY while CDR2 is FYNNEI. A distance of 16 bases separates the germline ends of V and J, which lose 8 bases and 2 bases respectively. The CDR3 spans 15 residues, from the cysteine through the phenylalanine. Kept here is only the CDR3 DNA, which spans 45 bases and is read in frame from base 1. This clonotype was seen more than once but under ten times. Its antigen is currently not known. No much larger clone exists at a distance of one base, and base qualities are not known.

This receptor was taken from a woman between 18 and 29 years old with alopecia areata. Some clones in this sample may be carry-over from other donors' samples. The sample here was whole blood, taken in connection with sensitization to the hapten diphenylcyclopropenone (DPC). The sequence is built from TRBV2 and TRBJ2-1, with the D call perhaps TRBD1 or TRBD2, as 8 bases match in each case. CDR3 region: CASREGTGAYNEQFF. The nucleotide sequence is TGTGCCAGCCGGGAGGGGACAGGAGCCTACAATGAGCAGTTCTTC.